This T cell receptor beta chain emerged from a study of beta chain features in type 1 diabetes. The study's findings and limits: Among patients, naive, central memory and Treg TCRB repertoires appeared more similar than among healthy donors. TCRB CDR3 length was moderately but significantly reduced in all four CD4+ subsets of Type 1 diabetes patients.

In germline, CDR1 is SGDLS, CDR2 YYNGEE. The ends lost 3 bases at V and 3 bases at J; junction bases unmatched: 4. The CDR3 is 14 amino acids. The sequenced template was cDNA made from the entire isolated RNA. The repertoire was sequenced with immunoSEQ multiplex PCR; TCRdb's copy has only in-frame clones and lacks some. The sample contains about 160,000 clones, about 9% of which appear only once. Once sorted, every population was more than 95% pure. Worth noting for this clone: Its specificity is unknown.

V gene TRBV9 combines with J gene TRBJ1-2, with 8 bases fitting TRBD1. The clonotype originates from a woman under 30 with type 1 diabetes. Sequenced: central memory CD4+ T cells from blood. CDR3 region: CASSAGGQDYGYTF. The CDR3, as DNA: TGTGCCAGCAGCGCCGGGGGACAGGACTATGGCTACACCTTC.